This T cell receptor beta chain was sequenced in a study of post-analysis software for immune sequencing data. Whole-study results and caveats: Versus controls, multiple sclerosis patients showed significantly lower diversity (normalized Chao1). Elevated frequency relative to controls characterized four or five TRBV segments in patients, TRBV5-6, TRBV5-1 and TRBV20-1 among them.

Unique-molecular-identifier-tagged TCR beta cDNA libraries were used. TCRdb analysed the PCR reads with MiXCR anew, one entry per CDR3 protein. The sample consists of about 770,000 distinct CDR3 sequences, about 43% of them appearing once. The V end lost 5 bases, the J end lost 1 base, and 17 bases lay between the germline ends. Germline V gene sequence: CDR1 SEHNR, CDR2 FQNEAQ (reference sequence). CDR3 length: 16 residues. This clonotype was observed at least ten times. Its antigen is unidentified. The receptor's source is a girl aged 10-17 years with multiple sclerosis. This chain joins TRBV7-9 and TRBJ1-2; perhaps TRBD1 as D (6 bases). The sample was blood. The CDR3 protein is CASSPTGAQNNYGYTF. CDR3 DNA sequence: TGTGCCAGCAGCCCGACGGGGGCGCAGAATAACTATGGCTACACCTTC.